The 31 T cell receptor beta chains reported below all come from one sample, sequenced in a study of graft-versus-host responses after intestinal transplantation (dated by TCRdb to the early 2020s). Receptors were amplified or captured by the immunoSEQ multiplex PCR assay. As stored in TCRdb, this immuneACCESS dataset retains in-frame rearrangements with V and J assigned. A fraction of the clones does not appear; measured against another copy, unresolved V genes explain less than half of the discrepancy, and the remainder lacks a known reason. This sample is represented by fewer than 1,500 clones; roughly nine tenths of them were singletons. Of the sample, 6.5% to 9% is held by the ten largest clones. This specimen consisted of PBMCs, obtained 8 days after intestinal transplant. All receptors come from a human patient who received an intestinal transplant, so some T cells may come from the graft donor.

This chain links TRBV2 with TRBJ2-7; 8 bases agree with TRBD1. Germline V gene lookup returns CDR1 SNHLY and CDR2 FYNNEI. V trimming: 4 bases; J trimming: 2 bases; junction bases outside the gene matches: 4. The CDR3 length is 14 residues. The CDR3 region has the DNA TGTGCCAGCAGTGGGGGGACAGGACCCTACGAGCAGTACTTC. Translated, it gives CASSGGTGPYEQYF. Full variable domain (rest looked up from reference TRBV2 and TRBJ2-7): EPEVTQTPSHQVTQMGQEVILRCVPISNHLYFYWYRQILGQKVEFLVSFYNNEISEKSEIFDDQFSVERPDGSNFTLKIRSTKLEDSAMYFCASSGGTGPYEQYFGPGTRLTVT.

The J gene is TRBJ1-6, the V gene TRBV18, with D possibly being TRBD1 (6 bases). The CDR3 totals 14 residues. Per germline, CDR1 KGHSH and CDR2 LQKENI. Deletions cut 2 bases from V and 10 bases from J, with 12 bases between. CDR3 nucleotide sequence: TGTGCCAGCTCACCAAAAGGGGGTGACTCACCCCTCCACTTT. It yields the protein CASSPKGGDSPLHF. The variable domain in full, completed from reference TRBV18 and TRBJ1-6, reads NAGVMQNPRHLVRRRGQEARLRCSPMKGHSHVYWYRQLPEEGLKFMVYLQKENIIDESGMPKERFSAEFPKEGPSILRIQQVVRGDSAAYFCASSPKGGDSPLHFGNGTRLTVT.

This chain joins TRBV6-5 and TRBJ1-2; no clear D. Looked up from germline, CDR1 is MNHEY and CDR2 is SVGAGI. V shed 0 bases and J shed 8 bases, with 13 bases lying between them. The CDR3 loop spans 14 amino acids. CDR3 sequence reads: CASSYSSMGGGYTF. Written as DNA, the CDR3 is TGTGCCAGCAGTTACTCGAGTATGGGAGGAGGCTACACCTTC.

The CDR3 loop is CASSLSYGQGLNEQYF. The CDR3 DNA reads TGTGCCAGCAGCTTGAGTTATGGACAGGGGCTTAACGAGCAGTACTTC. This chain joins TRBV7-9 and TRBJ2-7; 9 positions match TRBD1. V lost 3 bases to trimming and J lost 5 bases; unmatched junction nucleotides: 11. Germline V gene data show CDR1 as SEHNR and CDR2 as FQNEAQ (reference sequence). The CDR3 contains 16 residues.

The J gene is TRBJ2-6, the V gene TRBV5-6; D is undetermined. CDR1 SGHDT and CDR2 YYEEEE come from the germline V gene. The CDR3 length is 13 residues. Trimming took 0 bases from V and 4 from J, leaving 2 bases between them. The CDR3 spells CASSLDGANVLTF. CDR3 DNA: TGTGCCAGCAGCTTGGACGGGGCCAACGTCCTGACTTTC.

This chain uses TRBV19 with TRBJ2-7, with 11 nucleotides matching TRBD2. The V gene's germline CDR1 is LNHDA and CDR2 SQIVND (reference sequence). The CDR3 covers 14 residues. Trimming removed 4 bases from V and 3 bases from J; junction bases left unmatched: 2. In nucleotides, the CDR3 is TGTGCCAGTAGTAAGGGGACTAGCGGCTACGAGCAGTACTTC. Its translation: CASSKGTSGYEQYF.

The chain recombines TRBV6-6 with TRBJ1-2, with D perhaps matching TRBD1 (5 bases). The V end lost 2 bases, the J end lost 3 bases, and 10 bases lay between the germline ends. This CDR3 contains 14 residues. Germline V gene data show CDR1 as MNHNY and CDR2 as SVGAGI (reference sequence). This CDR3 is CASSYPDIYYGYTF. CDR3 nucleotide sequence: TGTGCCAGCAGTTACCCGGACATATACTATGGCTACACCTTC.

The V call is TRBV6-5, the J call TRBJ1-5; D not certain. Trimming removed 6 bases from V and 6 bases from J, with 15 bases in between. This CDR3 comprises 14 residues. Germline V gene sequence: CDR1 MNHEY, CDR2 SVGAGI. CDR3 bases: TGTGCCAGCAGACCGCGCCGCATCGGTCAGCCCCAGCATTTT. It encodes CASRPRRIGQPQHF.

The chain has TRBV9 and TRBJ1-5, with a tentative D call TRBD1 (6 bases). Trimming stripped 3 bases from V and 2 bases from J, with 18 bases between. The CDR3 length is 17 residues. Per the germline V gene, CDR1 is SGDLS and CDR2 is YYNGEE. CDR3 DNA: TGTGCCAGCAGCGCGAGGGGGGAAGGGAATCGCAATCAGCCCCAGCATTTT. It encodes CASSARGEGNRNQPQHF. The whole variable domain, filled in from reference TRBV9 and TRBJ1-5, reads DSGVTQTPKHLITATGQRVTLRCSPRSGDLSVYWYQQSLDQGLQFLIQYYNGEERAKGNILERFSAQQFPDLHSELNLSSLELGDSALYFCASSARGEGNRNQPQHFGDGTRLSIL.

The V gene is TRBV6-1, the J gene TRBJ2-7, with D possibly matching TRBD2 (5 bases). V was shortened by 3 bases and J by 1 base, with 10 bases between the two germline ends. The length of the CDR3 is 14 residues. CDR1 is MNHNS and CDR2 is SASEGT in the germline V gene. The CDR3 nucleotides read TGTGCCAGCAGTGAGTGGCGGAGGTCCTACGAGCAGTACTTC. It translates to CASSEWRRSYEQYF.

This clone appeared a single time. The rearrangement links TRBV28 to TRBJ2-7; D unresolved. V lost 6 bases and J lost 1, with 10 bases in between. This CDR3 spans 13 amino acids. Germline V gives CDR1 MDHEN, CDR2 SYDVKM. CDR3 in amino acids: CASRQDGSYEQYF. In DNA, the CDR3 is TGTGCCAGCAGGCAGGACGGTTCCTACGAGCAGTACTTC. The full variable domain, in which reference TRBV28 and TRBJ2-7 provide the parts outside the CDR3, is DVKVTQSSRYLVKRTGEKVFLECVQDMDHENMFWYRQDPGLGLRLIYFSYDVKMKEKGDIPEGYSVSREKKERFSLILESASTNQTSMYLCASRQDGSYEQYFGPGTRLTVT.

This chain links TRBV9 with TRBJ2-3, with 7 bases lining up with TRBD2. This CDR3 has 16 residues. V lost 3 bases to trimming and J lost 2 bases; unmatched junction nucleotides: 9. Germline V gene lookup returns CDR1 SGDLS and CDR2 YYNGEE. The CDR3 loop reads CASSGPRGGATDTQYF. For the CDR3, the DNA is TGTGCCAGCAGCGGCCCGCGGGGAGGGGCCACAGATACGCAGTATTTT.

This chain uses TRBV11-3 with TRBJ2-2, with D hard to call. The germline V and J ends were trimmed by 4 bases and 3 bases, with 3 bases remaining between them. Germline V gene sequence: CDR1 SGHNT, CDR2 YENEEA. This CDR3 comprises 12 residues. This chain's CDR3 is CASSSYTGELFF. The DNA for the CDR3 is TGTGCCAGCAGCTCTTACACCGGGGAGCTGTTTTTT.

The rearrangement links TRBV4-2 to TRBJ2-5; D remains unclear. This CDR3 spans 13 amino acids. CDR1 and CDR2 (germline): LGHNA, YNFKEQ. V was cut by 1 base and J by 4 bases, with 7 bases left in between. The CDR3 DNA follows: TGTGCCAGCAGCCAAGGGTTTGGAGAGACCCAGTACTTC. It specifies CASSQGFGETQYF.

This chain joins TRBV15 and TRBJ2-7; 7 positions agree with TRBD1. This CDR3 is 14 amino acids long. After removal of 2 bases from V and 5 bases from J, the junction contained 6 bases not matched to a gene. The germline V gene encodes CDR1 LNHNV and CDR2 YYDKDF (reference sequence). The CDR3 reads CATSRPDRPHEQYF. The DNA for the CDR3 is TGTGCCACCAGCAGACCGGACAGGCCCCACGAGCAGTACTTC.

The genes are TRBV6-1 and TRBJ2-7; TRBD1 might be the D (5 bases). CDR1 and CDR2 from the germline V gene are MNHNS and SASEGT. The CDR3 loop spans 17 amino acids. V lost 1 base and J 7 bases, leaving 23 bases between the germline ends. The CDR3 loop reads CASSEGVTAGLLVEQYF. The CDR3 DNA is TGTGCCAGCAGTGAAGGTGTGACTGCAGGGCTCTTGGTGGAGCAGTACTTC.

The rearrangement links TRBV19 to TRBJ2-7, with D perhaps assigned TRBD1 or TRBD2 (5 bases each). Trimming took off 8 bases at V and 3 bases at J, with 11 bases between the two ends. This CDR3 is 12 amino acids long. Germline assignment: CDR1 LNHDA and CDR2 SQIVND (reference sequence). CDR3 in amino acids: CASEGPDYEQYF. In nucleotides, the CDR3 is TGTGCCAGTGAGGGGCCCGACTACGAGCAGTACTTC.

The CDR3 nucleotides are TGTGCCAGCAGCCCCCGCTTTGGGACTAGCTTCGAGCAGTACTTC. Protein sequence: CASSPRFGTSFEQYF. The chain is built from TRBV9 and TRBJ2-7; TRBD2 matches at 9 bases. Germline V lookup: CDR1 SGDLS, CDR2 YYNGEE. The CDR3 length is 15 residues. The trim removed 4 bases at V and 6 bases at J, leaving 11 bases unmatched.

Worth noting for this clone: This CDR3 is missing its conserved last phenylalanine or tryptophan, likely due to a read error. The rearrangement links TRBV5-6 to TRBJ2-7, with 7 bases identical to TRBD1. V lost 3 bases to trimming and J lost 4 bases; unmatched junction nucleotides: 13. This CDR3 has 16 amino acids. Germline V lookup: CDR1 SGHDT, CDR2 YYEEEE. The DNA of the CDR3 is TGTGCCAGCAGCTCCCGCTACAGGGGAACTTCTTACGAGCAGTACTCC. It translates to CASSSRYRGTSYEQYS.

A word on this clone: The junction departs from germline at one end; a sequencing error may be responsible. The CDR3 sequence is CASSVEPGTLAPHNF. The CDR3 DNA reads TGTGCCAGCAGCGTTGAACCCGGCACTCTAGCTCCTCACAACTTC. V and J are TRBV11-2 and TRBJ2-5, with D tentatively TRBD2 (5 bases). CDR1 SGHAT and CDR2 FQNNGV come from the germline V gene. This CDR3 region has 15 residues. Filled out from reference TRBV11-2 and TRBJ2-5, the complete variable domain reads EAGVAQSPRYKIIEKRQSVAFWCNPISGHATLYWYQQILGQGPKLLIQFQNNGVVDDSQLPKDRFSAERLKGVDSTLKIQPAKLEDSAVYLCASSVEPGTLAPHNFGPGTRLLVL.

The chain's CDR3 is CASLDRPNTEAFF. The CDR3 DNA sequence: TGTGCCAGTTTGGATCGGCCGAACACTGAAGCTTTCTTT. This sequence joins TRBV19 and TRBJ1-1; D is uncertain. The CDR3 runs 13 residues. The ends were cut back, 8 bases at V and 1 base at J, with 11 bases in the middle. Germline loops: CDR1 LNHDA, CDR2 SQIVND (reference sequence). Full variable domain (rest looked up from reference TRBV19 and TRBJ1-1): DGGITQSPKYLFRKEGQNVTLSCEQNLNHDAMYWYRQDPGQGLRLIYYSQIVNDFQKGDIAEGYSVSREKKESFPLTVTSAQKNPTAFYLCASLDRPNTEAFFGQGTRLTVV.

V and J are TRBV7-9 and TRBJ2-7; unclear D gene. The germline gives CDR1 SEHNR, CDR2 FQNEAQ (reference sequence). The CDR3 is 15 amino acids. V lost 5 bases and J 1 base, leaving 15 bases between the germline ends. In DNA form, the CDR3 reads TGTGCCAGCAGCAGGGCGCTGACTGAGTCCTACGAGCAGTACTTC. This translates into CASSRALTESYEQYF. Variable domain in full (rest from reference TRBV7-9 and TRBJ2-7): DTGVSQNPRHKITKRGQNVTFRCDPISEHNRLYWYRQTLGQGPEFLTYFQNEAQLEKSRLLSDRFSAERPKGSFSTLEIQRTEQGDSAMYLCASSRALTESYEQYFGPGTRLTVT.

This clone was observed a single time. This chain uses TRBV7-9 with TRBJ2-7; either TRBD1 or TRBD2 may fit D (5 bases each). CDR1 is SEHNR and CDR2 is FQNEAQ in the germline V gene (reference sequence). V was cut by 2 bases and J by 2 bases, with 13 bases left in between. CDR3 size: 15 residues. As DNA, the CDR3 is TGTGCCAGCAGCTTACGGGGCGCTTGGGCCTACGAGCAGTACTTC. Protein sequence: CASSLRGAWAYEQYF.

The chain recombines TRBV7-8 with TRBJ2-7; TRBD2 might be the D (6 bases). Germline assignment: CDR1 SGHVS and CDR2 FQNEAQ. V lost 2 bases and J 2 bases, leaving 16 bases between the germline ends. This CDR3 comprises 16 residues. The CDR3 loop reads CASSLTWRDSTYEQYF. CDR3 nucleotide sequence: TGTGCCAGCAGCTTAACATGGCGGGATTCGACCTACGAGCAGTACTTC.

This rearrangement joins TRBV28 to TRBJ1-3; D remains ambiguous. Looked up from germline, CDR1 is MDHEN and CDR2 is SYDVKM. V lost 5 bases and J 4 bases, leaving 18 bases between the germline ends. This CDR3 region has 16 residues. The CDR3 DNA sequence: TGTGCCAGCAGTGCCGAGCTTCGGACCAAGGGAAACACCATATATTTT. Protein product: CASSAELRTKGNTIYF.

The rearrangement links TRBV19 to TRBJ2-1, with unresolved D. The germline V gene encodes CDR1 LNHDA and CDR2 SQIVND (reference sequence). The CDR3 is 13 residues long. V was trimmed by 3 bases and J by 7 bases, leaving 10 bases between them. The CDR3 DNA reads as TGTGCCAGTAGTATTGGTCAGCTGAATGAGCAGTTCTTC. Residues: CASSIGQLNEQFF.

The CDR3 DNA follows: TGTGCCAGCAGTATACCTAGCACAGATACGCAGTATTTT. Translation gives CASSIPSTDTQYF. The rearrangement joins TRBV27 to TRBJ2-3; D uncertain. Germline loops: CDR1 MNHEY, CDR2 SMNVEV (reference sequence). This CDR3 comprises 13 residues. V was clipped by 5 bases and J by 0 bases, with 6 bases between them.

V and J are TRBV5-4 and TRBJ2-7, with D possibly being TRBD2 (6 bases). The CDR3 consists of 15 residues. The V and J ends lost 0 bases and 0 bases respectively, with 10 bases between them. Germline lookup yields CDR1 SGHNT and CDR2 YYREEE (reference sequence). The CDR3 region is CASSLDLATSYEQYF. CDR3 coding DNA: TGTGCCAGCAGCTTGGATCTAGCGACCTCCTACGAGCAGTACTTC.

The chain couples TRBV5-1 to TRBJ2-7, with D possibly TRBD2 on 5 matching bases. This CDR3 spans 11 amino acids. Germline CDR1 SGHRS, CDR2 YFSETQ. V lost 3 bases to trimming and J lost 7 bases, with 8 bases between them. Here the CDR3 reads CASSSTGEQYF. The CDR3 DNA reads as TGCGCCAGCAGCTCGACGGGAGAGCAGTACTTC.

The V gene is TRBV7-9, the J gene TRBJ2-7; 9 bases are shared with TRBD1. The CDR3 sequence is 15 residues long. After removal of 6 bases from V and 0 bases from J, the junction contained 6 bases not matched to a gene. The V gene's germline CDR1 is SEHNR and CDR2 FQNEAQ (reference sequence). CDR3: CASSWGTGSSYEQYF. For the CDR3, the DNA is TGTGCCAGCAGTTGGGGGACAGGGAGCTCCTACGAGCAGTACTTC.

The rearrangement uses TRBV6-5 and TRBJ2-5, with D perhaps TRBD1 (5 bases). The CDR3 sequence is 15 residues long. V was pared by 0 bases and J by 0 bases, with 8 bases between. The germline V gene has CDR1 MNHEY and CDR2 SVGAGI. As DNA, the CDR3 is TGTGCCAGCAGTTACTCGCCAGGGTACCAAGAGACCCAGTACTTC. Protein product: CASSYSPGYQETQYF.